This T cell receptor beta chain was found in a study of beta chain features in type 1 diabetes. About the research overall: Cell yields, gender and age were similar in healthy donors and patients.

On this clone: The target antigen is unknown.

Broader study findings: Whether HLA type affects TCRB rearrangement stayed undetermined in the present work. Possibly, sequencing cDNA over-represented cells that had high TCR expression levels. When Type 1 diabetes patients were examined, their TCRB CDR3s proved moderately but significantly shorter in all four CD4+ subsets. A possible short-template PCR bias applies equally to patients and controls.

Sequenced material consisted of expressed TCRB transcripts (all of the isolated RNA was reverse transcribed). The repertoire was sequenced with immunoSEQ multiplex PCR; TCRdb's copy has only in-frame clones and lacks some. The data contain hundreds of thousands of clones, over 11% of them singletons. The specimen was naive CD4+ T cells from blood. The sequence derives from a young man with type 1 diabetes.

DNA of the CDR3: TGTGCCAGCAGCTTAAGGGGCGGGGACACAGATACGCAGTATTTT. It is translated as CASSLRGGDTDTQYF. The V gene is TRBV7-3, the J gene TRBJ2-3; a weak D match, TRBD2 (6 bases). Between the trimmed V and J ends, which lost 1 base and 2 bases, there was a span of 10 bases. CDR1 is SGHTA, CDR2 FQGTGA, per germline. The CDR3 has 15 residues. The complete variable domain, with remaining parts taken from reference TRBV7-3 and TRBJ2-3, reads GAGVSQTPSNKVTEKGKYVELRCDPISGHTALYWYRQSLGQGPEFLIYFQGTGAADDSGLPNDRFFAVRPEGSVSTLKIQRTERGDSAVYLCASSLRGGDTDTQYFGPGTRLTVL.